These T cell receptor beta chains were read from a single sample in a study of cytomegalovirus exposure and HLA in healthy donors. Some clones are missing from TCRdb's copy, which holds only in-frame ones; the method was immunoSEQ multiplex PCR. The sample includes 150,000 to 200,000 clones, about 82% seen only once; the top ten take around 2.4%. The sample taken for sequencing was PBMCs. Source of these receptors: a man aged 25 to 45 in good health and CMV-seropositive. CDR3s leave out the opening cysteine and the closing phenylalanine or tryptophan. The size entry is marked missing in some rows and otherwise reads once, few, many or a size class.

clone_size j_call v_call cdr3_aa
NA TRBJ2-3 TRBV27 ASNEIGLASDTQY
NA TRBJ1-3 TRBV9 ASSVAWGGGGNTIY
once TRBJ1-1 TRBV5-1 ASSYLGQATEAF
few TRBJ1-2 TRBV12-5 ASGREAGGLYGYT
NA TRBJ1-4 TRBV2 ASRPGQGAPGDEKLF
NA TRBJ2-3 TRBV12-1 ASSPNPGTSSTDTQY
NA TRBJ2-5 TRBV9 ASSGAETQY
NA TRBJ1-5 TRBV30 AWSGQPNQPQH
once TRBJ2-7 TRBV10-2 ASSEPGMFGSPAYEQY
NA TRBJ2-7 TRBV6-5 ASSRGQGPYEQY
NA TRBJ2-1 TRBV6-4 ASSDSAGGGDEQF
NA TRBJ2-2 TRBV5-6 ASSLWQGMNGELF
NA TRBJ2-5 TRBV13 ASSTGQGGATQY
NA TRBJ1-6 TRBV5-6 ASILAGTGTSGLH
NA TRBJ1-1 TRBV5-1 ASSLQAGGAGTEAF
NA TRBJ2-5 TRBV10-3 AISGPTRTGETQY
few TRBJ1-2 TRBV7-6 ASSTSGALGGYT
NA TRBJ2-3 TRBV11-2 ASSLDQGFDTQY
NA TRBJ2-3 TRBV5-1 ATTPSQGTDTQY
NA TRBJ2-7 TRBV6-5 ASSRAQDRGHEQY
NA TRBJ1-1 TRBV5-4 ASSLQGQETEAF
NA TRBJ2-3 TRBV2 ASFNGLAGATDTQY
NA TRBJ2-7 TRBV29-1 SVLDRLAYEQY
NA TRBJ1-4 TRBV5-6 ASSRDRGPTNEKLF
NA TRBJ1-1 TRBV2 ASSEAYRGVTEAF
NA TRBJ2-2 TRBV9 ASSVGTGESGELF
NA TRBJ1-2 TRBV6-5 ASSGVSNYGYT
NA TRBJ1-5 TRBV7-6 ASSLEPNSNQPQH
once TRBJ2-7 TRBV7-3 ASSSIQGSRTGFLGGEQY
NA TRBJ1-2 TRBV13 ASSTTGTVYGYT
NA TRBJ1-2 TRBV27 ASSPGGARIYGYT
NA TRBJ1-6 TRBV5-5 ASSFSGGSNSPLH
NA TRBJ2-7 TRBV7-6 ASSLAGANEQY
once TRBJ2-4 TRBV4-1 ASSQARAGEGGKNIQY
NA TRBJ1-5 TRBV9 ASSVGDSHQPQH
NA TRBJ1-5 TRBV19 ASNLVVNQPQH
NA TRBJ2-3 TRBV7-3 ASSTGVSGGAPDTQY
NA TRBJ1-1 TRBV25-1 ASSGGEAGPRDTEAF
NA TRBJ2-7 TRBV5-1 ASRGGGLAGNEQY
few TRBJ2-5 TRBV7-9 ASSVTGGKETQY
NA TRBJ2-5 TRBV5-4 ASSSLPRGAQETQY
NA TRBJ1-3 TRBV19 ASSRLVSSGNTIY
NA TRBJ1-1 TRBV5-5 ASSLGARTEAF
NA TRBJ2-5 TRBV25-1 ASSPSPTSQETQY
NA TRBJ2-7 TRBV29-1 SVSEGTDSSYEQY
NA TRBJ1-5 TRBV12-5 ASGQDRAQPQH
once TRBJ1-5 TRBV4-1 ASSQEGTDSNQPQH
NA TRBJ2-7 TRBV7-2 ASSSKTSGGALAHEQY